This TCR beta chain was sequenced for a study of prognosis after radiotherapy for stage I lung cancer. In its sample, this clonotype was seen many times. Amplification of TCR beta CDR3 from genomic DNA used two-round multiplex PCR. First-round PCR amplification was performed with primers specific to each TRBV and TRBJ gene. TCRdb independently ran MiXCR on the multiplex PCR reads; one entry per CDR3 protein. The repertoire holds some 35,000 distinct CDR3 sequences, with 25% to 40% as singletons. Trimming took 4 bases from V and 3 from J; bases not matched to a gene: 11. In germline, CDR1 is SGDLS, CDR2 YYNGEE. CDR3 size: 16 residues.

Material: PBMCs, obtained before or after stereotactic body radiation therapy (not recorded which). The rearrangement joins TRBV9 to TRBJ2-7, with 9 bases lining up with TRBD1. This TCR derives from a donor over 45 with non-small cell lung cancer. DNA of the CDR3: TGTGCCAGCAGCTCAGGCATGGACAGGGGAATCTACGAGCAGTACTTC. This gives the protein CASSSGMDRGIYEQYF.